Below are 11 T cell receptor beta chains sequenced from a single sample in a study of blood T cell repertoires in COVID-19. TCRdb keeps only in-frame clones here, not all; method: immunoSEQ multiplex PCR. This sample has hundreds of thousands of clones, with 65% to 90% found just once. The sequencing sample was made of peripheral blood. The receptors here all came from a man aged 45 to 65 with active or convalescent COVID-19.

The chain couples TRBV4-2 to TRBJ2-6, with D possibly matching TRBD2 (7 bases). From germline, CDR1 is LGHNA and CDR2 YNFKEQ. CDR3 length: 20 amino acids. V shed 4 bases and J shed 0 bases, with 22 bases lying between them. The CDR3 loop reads CASSLGGAPHSSSGANVLTF. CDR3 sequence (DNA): TGTGCCAGCAGCCTGGGGGGGGCCCCCCATTCCAGCTCTGGGGCCAACGTCCTGACTTTC.

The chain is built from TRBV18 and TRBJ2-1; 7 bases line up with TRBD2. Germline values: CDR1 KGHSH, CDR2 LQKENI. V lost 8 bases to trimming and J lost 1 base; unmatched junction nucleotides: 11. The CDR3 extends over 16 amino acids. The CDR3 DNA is TGTGCCAGCCTCTCTCAGACGGGGGGATCCTACAATGAGCAGTTCTTC. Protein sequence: CASLSQTGGSYNEQFF. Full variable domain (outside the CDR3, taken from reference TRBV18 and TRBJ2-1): NAGVMQNPRHLVRRRGQEARLRCSPMKGHSHVYWYRQLPEEGLKFMVYLQKENIIDESGMPKERFSAEFPKEGPSILRIQQVVRGDSAAYFCASLSQTGGSYNEQFFGPGTRLTVL.

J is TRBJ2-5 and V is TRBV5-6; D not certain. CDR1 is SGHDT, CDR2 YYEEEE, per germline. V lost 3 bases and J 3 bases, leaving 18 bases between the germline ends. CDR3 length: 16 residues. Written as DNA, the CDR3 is TGTGCCAGCAGCTCCTACCTATTGGTAGCAGAAGAGACCCAGTACTTC. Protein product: CASSSYLLVAEETQYF.

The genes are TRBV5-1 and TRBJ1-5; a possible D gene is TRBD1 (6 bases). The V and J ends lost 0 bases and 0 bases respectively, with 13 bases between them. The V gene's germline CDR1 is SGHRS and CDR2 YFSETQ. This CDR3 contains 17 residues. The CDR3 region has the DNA TGCGCCAGCAGCTTGGGGGACAACGGGCCTAGCAATCAGCCCCAGCATTTT. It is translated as CASSLGDNGPSNQPQHF.

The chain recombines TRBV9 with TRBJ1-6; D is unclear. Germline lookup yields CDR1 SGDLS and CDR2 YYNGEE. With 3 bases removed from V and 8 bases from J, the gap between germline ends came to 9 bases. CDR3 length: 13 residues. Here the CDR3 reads CASSERHDSPLHF. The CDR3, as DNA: TGTGCCAGCAGCGAGCGGCACGATTCACCCCTCCACTTT.

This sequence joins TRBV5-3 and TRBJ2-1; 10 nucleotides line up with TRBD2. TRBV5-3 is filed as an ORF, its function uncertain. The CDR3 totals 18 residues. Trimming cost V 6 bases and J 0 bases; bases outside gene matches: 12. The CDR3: CARNPGLACGSSYNEQFF. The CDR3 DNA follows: TGTGCCAGAAACCCGGGACTAGCGTGTGGGAGCTCCTACAATGAGCAGTTCTTC.

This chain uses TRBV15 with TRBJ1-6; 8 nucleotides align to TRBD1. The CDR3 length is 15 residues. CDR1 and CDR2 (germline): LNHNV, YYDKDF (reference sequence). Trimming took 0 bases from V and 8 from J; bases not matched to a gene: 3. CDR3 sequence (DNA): TGTGCCACCAGCAGAGAGACAGGGGTACATTCACCCCTCCACTTT. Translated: CATSRETGVHSPLHF.

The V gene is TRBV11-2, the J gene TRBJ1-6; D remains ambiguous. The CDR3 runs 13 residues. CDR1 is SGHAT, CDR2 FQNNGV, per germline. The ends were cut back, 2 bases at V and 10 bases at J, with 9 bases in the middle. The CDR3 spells CASSLYESSPLHF. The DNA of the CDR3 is TGTGCCAGCAGCTTATACGAGAGCTCACCCCTCCACTTT.

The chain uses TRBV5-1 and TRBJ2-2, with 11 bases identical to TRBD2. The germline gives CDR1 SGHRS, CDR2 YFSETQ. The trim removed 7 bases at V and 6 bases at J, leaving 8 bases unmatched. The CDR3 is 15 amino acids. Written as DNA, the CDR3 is TGCGCCAGCCGTCAACTAGCGGGAGAAGCCGGGGAGCTGTTTTTT. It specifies CASRQLAGEAGELFF.

The CDR3 spells CASSELGLAIQETQYF. The CDR3, as DNA: TGTGCCAGCAGTGAATTGGGACTAGCGATCCAAGAGACCCAGTACTTC. The chain links TRBV2 to TRBJ2-5, with TRBD2 matching 10 bases. The CDR3 runs to 16 residues. V shed 2 bases, J shed 1 base, and the junction held 4 bases outside the gene matches. In germline, CDR1 is SNHLY, CDR2 FYNNEI. The variable domain in full, with the rest retrieved from reference TRBV2 and TRBJ2-5, is EPEVTQTPSHQVTQMGQEVILRCVPISNHLYFYWYRQILGQKVEFLVSFYNNEISEKSEIFDDQFSVERPDGSNFTLKIRSTKLEDSAMYFCASSELGLAIQETQYFGPGTRLLVL.

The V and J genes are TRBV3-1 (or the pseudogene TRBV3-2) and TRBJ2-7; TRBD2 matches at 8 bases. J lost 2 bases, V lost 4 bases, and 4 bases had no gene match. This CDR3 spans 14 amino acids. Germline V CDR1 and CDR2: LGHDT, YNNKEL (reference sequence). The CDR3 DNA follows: TGTGCCAGCAGCCTAGCGGGAAGCGCCTACGAGCAGTACTTC. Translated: CASSLAGSAYEQYF.